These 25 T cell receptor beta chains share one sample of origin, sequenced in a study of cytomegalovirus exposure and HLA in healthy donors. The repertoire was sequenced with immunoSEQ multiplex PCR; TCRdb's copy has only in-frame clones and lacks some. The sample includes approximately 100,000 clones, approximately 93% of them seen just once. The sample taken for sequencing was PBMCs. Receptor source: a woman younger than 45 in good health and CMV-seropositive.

For the CDR3, the DNA is TGTGCCAGCAGTCCAAAACGGGGTAGGGGGGGCCCTCTTAATCAGCCCCAGCATTTT. This sequence encodes CASSPKRGRGGPLNQPQHF. This rearrangement joins TRBV27 to TRBJ1-5; TRBD1 might be the D (6 bases). The germline CDR1 and CDR2 sequences are MNHEY and SMNVEV (reference sequence). The V end lost 5 bases, the J end lost 4 bases, and 27 bases lay between the germline ends. This CDR3 spans 19 amino acids.

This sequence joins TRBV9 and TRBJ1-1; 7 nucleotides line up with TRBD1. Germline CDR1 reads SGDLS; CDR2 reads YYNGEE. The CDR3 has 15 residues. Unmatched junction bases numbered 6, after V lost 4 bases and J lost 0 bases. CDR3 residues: CASSRTGIMNTEAFF. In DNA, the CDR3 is TGTGCCAGCAGCCGGACAGGTATTATGAACACTGAAGCTTTCTTT. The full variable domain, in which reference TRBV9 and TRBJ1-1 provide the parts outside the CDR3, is DSGVTQTPKHLITATGQRVTLRCSPRSGDLSVYWYQQSLDQGLQFLIQYYNGEERAKGNILERFSAQQFPDLHSELNLSSLELGDSALYFCASSRTGIMNTEAFFGQGTRLTVV.

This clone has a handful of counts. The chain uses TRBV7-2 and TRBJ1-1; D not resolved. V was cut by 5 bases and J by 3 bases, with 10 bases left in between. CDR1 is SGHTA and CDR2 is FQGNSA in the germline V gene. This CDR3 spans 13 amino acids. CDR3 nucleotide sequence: TGTGCCAGCAGCCTTGTTGAGGACACTGAAGCTTTCTTT. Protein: CASSLVEDTEAFF. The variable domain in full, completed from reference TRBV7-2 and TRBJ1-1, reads GAGVSQSPSNKVTEKGKDVELRCDPISGHTALYWYRQSLGQGLEFLIYFQGNSAPDKSGLPSDRFSAERTGGSVSTLTIQRTQQEDSAVYLCASSLVEDTEAFFGQGTRLTVV.

The CDR3, as DNA: TGTGCCTGGAGTCTACAGGGTCTCTCTGGAAACACCATATATTTT. It codes for CAWSLQGLSGNTIYF. The rearrangement joins TRBV30 to TRBJ1-3; D might be TRBD1 (6 bases). Germline V gene sequence: CDR1 GTSNPN, CDR2 SVGIG (reference sequence). The CDR3 consists of 15 residues. Trimming took 2 bases from V and 0 from J, leaving 11 bases between them.

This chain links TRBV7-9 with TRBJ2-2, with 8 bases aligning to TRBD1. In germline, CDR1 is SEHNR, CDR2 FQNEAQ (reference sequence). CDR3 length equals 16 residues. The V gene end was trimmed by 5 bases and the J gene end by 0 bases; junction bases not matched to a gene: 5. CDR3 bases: TGTGCCAGCAGCCAGAAACAGGGGGCGAACACCGGGGAGCTGTTTTTT. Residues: CASSQKQGANTGELFF.

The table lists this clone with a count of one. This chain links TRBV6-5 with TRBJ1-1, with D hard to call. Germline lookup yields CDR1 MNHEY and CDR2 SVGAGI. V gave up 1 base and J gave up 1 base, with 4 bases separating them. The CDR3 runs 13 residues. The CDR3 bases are TGTGCCAGCAGTTACTTCGGGAACACTGAAGCTTTCTTT. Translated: CASSYFGNTEAFF.

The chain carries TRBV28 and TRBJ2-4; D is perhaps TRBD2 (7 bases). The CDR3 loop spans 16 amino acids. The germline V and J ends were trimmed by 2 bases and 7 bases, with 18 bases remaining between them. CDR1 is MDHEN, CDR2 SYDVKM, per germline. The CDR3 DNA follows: TGTGCCAGCAGTTTAGTCGCAGGGAGGGGGTTGAACATTCAGTACTTC. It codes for CASSLVAGRGLNIQYF. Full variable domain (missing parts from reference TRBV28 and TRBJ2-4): DVKVTQSSRYLVKRTGEKVFLECVQDMDHENMFWYRQDPGLGLRLIYFSYDVKMKEKGDIPEGYSVSREKKERFSLILESASTNQTSMYLCASSLVAGRGLNIQYFGAGTRLSVL.

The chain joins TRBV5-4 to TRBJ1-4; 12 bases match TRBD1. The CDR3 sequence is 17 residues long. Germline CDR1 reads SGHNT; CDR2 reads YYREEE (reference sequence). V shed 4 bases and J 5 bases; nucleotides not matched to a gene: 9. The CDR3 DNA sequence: TGTGCCAGCAGCGCGGGACAGGGGGCGCATGGAAATGAAAAACTGTTTTTT. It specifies CASSAGQGAHGNEKLFF.

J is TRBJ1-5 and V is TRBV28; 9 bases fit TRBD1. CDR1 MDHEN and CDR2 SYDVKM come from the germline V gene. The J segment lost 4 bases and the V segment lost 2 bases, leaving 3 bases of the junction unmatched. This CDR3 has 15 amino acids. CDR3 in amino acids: CASSLNRGLNQPQHF. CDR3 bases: TGTGCCAGCAGTTTAAACAGGGGGCTTAATCAGCCCCAGCATTTT.

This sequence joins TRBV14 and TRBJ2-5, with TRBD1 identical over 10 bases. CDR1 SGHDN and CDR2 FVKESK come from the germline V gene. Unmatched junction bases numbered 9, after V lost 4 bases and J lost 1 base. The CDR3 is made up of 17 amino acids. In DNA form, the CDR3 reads TGTGCCAGCAGCCGGGGCTCCCGGGACAGGGGCCAAGAGACCCAGTACTTC. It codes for CASSRGSRDRGQETQYF.

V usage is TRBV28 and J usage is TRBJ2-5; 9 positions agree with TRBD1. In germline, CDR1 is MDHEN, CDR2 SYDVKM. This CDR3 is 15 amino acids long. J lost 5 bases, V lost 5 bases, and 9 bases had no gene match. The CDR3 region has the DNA TGTGCCAGCAGTAAGACAGGGGGTCGGGGGGAGACCCAGTACTTC. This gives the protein CASSKTGGRGETQYF.

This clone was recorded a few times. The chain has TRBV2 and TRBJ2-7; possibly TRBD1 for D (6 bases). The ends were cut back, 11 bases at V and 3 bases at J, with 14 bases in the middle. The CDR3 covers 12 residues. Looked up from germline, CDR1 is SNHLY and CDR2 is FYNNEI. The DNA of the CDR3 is TGTGCCGCCCGGGACAAGAACTACGAGCAGTACTTC. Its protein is CAARDKNYEQYF.

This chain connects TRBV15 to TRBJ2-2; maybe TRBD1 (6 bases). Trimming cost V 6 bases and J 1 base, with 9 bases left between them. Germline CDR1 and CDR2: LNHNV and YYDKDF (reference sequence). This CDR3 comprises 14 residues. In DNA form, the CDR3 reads TGTGCCACCAGGGCACAGGGGAACACCGGGGAGCTGTTTTTT. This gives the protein CATRAQGNTGELFF.

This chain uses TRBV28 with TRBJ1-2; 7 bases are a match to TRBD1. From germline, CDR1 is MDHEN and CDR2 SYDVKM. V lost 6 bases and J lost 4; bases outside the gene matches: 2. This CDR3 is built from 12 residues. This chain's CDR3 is CASSTGVYGYTF. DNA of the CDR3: TGTGCCAGCAGCACAGGGGTCTATGGCTACACCTTC.

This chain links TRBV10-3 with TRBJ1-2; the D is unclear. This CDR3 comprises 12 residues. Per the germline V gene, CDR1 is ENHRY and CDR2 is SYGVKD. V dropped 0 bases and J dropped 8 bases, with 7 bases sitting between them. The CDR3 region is CAISESIEGYTF. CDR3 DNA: TGTGCCATCAGTGAGTCCATTGAGGGCTACACCTTC.

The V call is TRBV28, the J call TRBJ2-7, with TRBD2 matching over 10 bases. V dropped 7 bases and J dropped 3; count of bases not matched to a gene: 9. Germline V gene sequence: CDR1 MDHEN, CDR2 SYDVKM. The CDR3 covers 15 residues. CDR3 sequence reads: CASTDITSGIYEQYF. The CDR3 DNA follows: TGTGCCAGCACCGATATTACTAGCGGGATCTACGAGCAGTACTTC.

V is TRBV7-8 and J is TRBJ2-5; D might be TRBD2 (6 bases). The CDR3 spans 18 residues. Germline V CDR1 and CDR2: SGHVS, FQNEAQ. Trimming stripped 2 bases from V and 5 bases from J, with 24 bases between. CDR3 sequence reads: CASSLSVGAVRGRETQYF. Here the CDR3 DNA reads TGTGCCAGCAGCTTATCAGTTGGGGCCGTTCGAGGGAGGGAGACCCAGTACTTC.

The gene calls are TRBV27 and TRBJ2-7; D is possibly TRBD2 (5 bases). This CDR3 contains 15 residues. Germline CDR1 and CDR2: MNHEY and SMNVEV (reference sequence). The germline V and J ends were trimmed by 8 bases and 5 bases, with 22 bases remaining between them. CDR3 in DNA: TGTGCCAGCCTCCACATCGACTGGCACGGGGACGAGCAGTACTTC. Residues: CASLHIDWHGDEQYF.

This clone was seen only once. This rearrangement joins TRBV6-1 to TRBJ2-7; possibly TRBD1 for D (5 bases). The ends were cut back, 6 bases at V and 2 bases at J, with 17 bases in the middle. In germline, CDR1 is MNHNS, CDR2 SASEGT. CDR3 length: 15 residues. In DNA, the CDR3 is TGTGCCAGCAGACGAAGGGGCCCTGGCGCCTACGAGCAGTACTTC. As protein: CASRRRGPGAYEQYF.

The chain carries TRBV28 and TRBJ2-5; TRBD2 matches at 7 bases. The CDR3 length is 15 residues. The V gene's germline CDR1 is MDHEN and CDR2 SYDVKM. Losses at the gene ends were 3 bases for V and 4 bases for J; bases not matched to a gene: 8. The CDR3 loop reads CASSLPGTTRETQYF. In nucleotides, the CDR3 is TGTGCCAGCAGTTTGCCCGGGACTACAAGAGAGACCCAGTACTTC.

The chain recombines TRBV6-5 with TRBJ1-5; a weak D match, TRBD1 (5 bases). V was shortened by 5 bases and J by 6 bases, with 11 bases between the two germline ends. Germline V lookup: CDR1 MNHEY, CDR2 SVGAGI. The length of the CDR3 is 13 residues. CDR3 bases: TGTGCCAGCAGTGAAGCCAGGGTTCAGCCCCAGCATTTT. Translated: CASSEARVQPQHF.

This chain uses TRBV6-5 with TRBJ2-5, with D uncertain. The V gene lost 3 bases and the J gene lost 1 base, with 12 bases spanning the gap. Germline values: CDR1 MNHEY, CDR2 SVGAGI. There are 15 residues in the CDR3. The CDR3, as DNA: TGTGCCAGCAGTTATGCCGCGGAATCCCAAGAGACCCAGTACTTC. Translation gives CASSYAAESQETQYF.

The CDR3 here is CAWAAGGRAVYEQYF. The CDR3 DNA sequence: TGTGCCTGGGCGGCCGGCGGGAGGGCGGTTTACGAGCAGTACTTC. This sequence joins TRBV30 and TRBJ2-7; 9 positions match TRBD2. The CDR3 has 15 residues. The V segment lost 5 bases and the J segment 4 bases; nucleotides outside the gene matches: 12. Germline V CDR1 and CDR2: GTSNPN, SVGIG (reference sequence).

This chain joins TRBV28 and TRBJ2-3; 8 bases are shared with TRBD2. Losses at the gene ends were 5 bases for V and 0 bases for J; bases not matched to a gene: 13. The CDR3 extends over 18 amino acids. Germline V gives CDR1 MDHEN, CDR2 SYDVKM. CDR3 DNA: TGTGCCAGCAGTACCTCCCTTCCTAGCGGGCCTAGCACAGATACGCAGTATTTT. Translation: CASSTSLPSGPSTDTQYF.

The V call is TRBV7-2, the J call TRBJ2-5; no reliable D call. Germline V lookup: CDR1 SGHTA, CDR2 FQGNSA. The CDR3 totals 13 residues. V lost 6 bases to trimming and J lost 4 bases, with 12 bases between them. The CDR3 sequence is CASSHGGVETQYF. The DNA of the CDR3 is TGTGCCAGCAGTCATGGTGGAGTAGAGACCCAGTACTTC.